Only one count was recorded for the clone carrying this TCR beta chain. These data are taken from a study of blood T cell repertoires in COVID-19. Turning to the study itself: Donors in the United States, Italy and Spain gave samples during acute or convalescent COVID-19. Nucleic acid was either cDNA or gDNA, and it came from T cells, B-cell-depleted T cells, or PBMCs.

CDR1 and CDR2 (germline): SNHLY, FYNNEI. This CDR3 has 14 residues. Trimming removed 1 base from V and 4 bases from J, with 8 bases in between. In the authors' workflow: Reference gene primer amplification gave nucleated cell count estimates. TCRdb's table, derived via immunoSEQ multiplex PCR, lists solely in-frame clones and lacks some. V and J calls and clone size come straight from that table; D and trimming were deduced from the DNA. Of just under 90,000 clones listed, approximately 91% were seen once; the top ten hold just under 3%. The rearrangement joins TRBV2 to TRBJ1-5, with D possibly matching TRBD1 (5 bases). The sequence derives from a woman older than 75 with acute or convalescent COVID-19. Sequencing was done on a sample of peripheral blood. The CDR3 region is CASSEVTENQPQHF. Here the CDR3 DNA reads TGTGCCAGCAGTGAAGTGACAGAGAATCAGCCCCAGCATTTT.